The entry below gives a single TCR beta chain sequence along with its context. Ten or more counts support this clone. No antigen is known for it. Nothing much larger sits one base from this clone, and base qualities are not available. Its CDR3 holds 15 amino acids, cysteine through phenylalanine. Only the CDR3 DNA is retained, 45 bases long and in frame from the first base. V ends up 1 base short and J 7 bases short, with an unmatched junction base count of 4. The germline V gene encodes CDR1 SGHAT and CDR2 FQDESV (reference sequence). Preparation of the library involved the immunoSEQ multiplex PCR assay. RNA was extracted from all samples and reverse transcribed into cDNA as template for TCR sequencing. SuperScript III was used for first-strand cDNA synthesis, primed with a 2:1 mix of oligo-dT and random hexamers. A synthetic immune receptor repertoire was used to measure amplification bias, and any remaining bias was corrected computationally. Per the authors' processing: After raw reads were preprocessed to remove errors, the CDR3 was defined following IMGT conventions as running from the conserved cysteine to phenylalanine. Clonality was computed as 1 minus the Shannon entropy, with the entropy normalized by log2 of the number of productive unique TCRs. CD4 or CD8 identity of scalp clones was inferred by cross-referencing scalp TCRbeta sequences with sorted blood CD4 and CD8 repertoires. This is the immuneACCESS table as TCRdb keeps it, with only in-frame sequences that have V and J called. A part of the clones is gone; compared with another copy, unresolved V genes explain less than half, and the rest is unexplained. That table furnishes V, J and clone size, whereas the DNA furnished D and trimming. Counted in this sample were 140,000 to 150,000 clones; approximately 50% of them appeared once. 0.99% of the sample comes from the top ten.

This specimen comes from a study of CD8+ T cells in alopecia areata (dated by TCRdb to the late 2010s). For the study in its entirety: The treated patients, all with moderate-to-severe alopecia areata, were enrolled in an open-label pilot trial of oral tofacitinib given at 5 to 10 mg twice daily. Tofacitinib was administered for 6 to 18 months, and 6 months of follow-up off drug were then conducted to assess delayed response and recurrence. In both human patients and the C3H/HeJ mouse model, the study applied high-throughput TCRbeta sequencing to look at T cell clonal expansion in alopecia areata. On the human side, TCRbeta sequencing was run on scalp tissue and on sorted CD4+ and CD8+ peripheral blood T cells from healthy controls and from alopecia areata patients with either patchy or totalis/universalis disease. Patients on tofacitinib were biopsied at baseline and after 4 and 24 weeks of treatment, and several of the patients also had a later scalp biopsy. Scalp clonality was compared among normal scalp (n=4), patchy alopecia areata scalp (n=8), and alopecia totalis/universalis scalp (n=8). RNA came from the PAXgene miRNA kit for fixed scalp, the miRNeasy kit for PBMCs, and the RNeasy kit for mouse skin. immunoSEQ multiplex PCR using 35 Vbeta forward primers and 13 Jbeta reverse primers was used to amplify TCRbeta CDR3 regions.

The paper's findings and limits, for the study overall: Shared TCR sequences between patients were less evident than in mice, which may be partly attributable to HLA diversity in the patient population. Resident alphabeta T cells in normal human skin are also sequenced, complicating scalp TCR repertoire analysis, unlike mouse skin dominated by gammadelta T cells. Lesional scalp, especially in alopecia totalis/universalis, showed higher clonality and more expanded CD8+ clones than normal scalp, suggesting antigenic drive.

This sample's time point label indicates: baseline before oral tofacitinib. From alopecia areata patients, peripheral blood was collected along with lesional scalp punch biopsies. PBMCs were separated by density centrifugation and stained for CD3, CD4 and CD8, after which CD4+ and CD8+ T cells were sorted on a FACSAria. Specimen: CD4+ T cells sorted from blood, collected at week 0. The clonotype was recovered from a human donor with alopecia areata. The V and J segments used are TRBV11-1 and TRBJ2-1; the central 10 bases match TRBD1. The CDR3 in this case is CASSLEGTGANEQFF. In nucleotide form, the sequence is TGTGCCAGCAGCTTAGAAGGGACAGGGGCAAATGAGCAGTTCTTC.